This TCR beta chain was profiled in a study of blood T cells in healthy people across ages. There are a few counts of this clonotype. A sample-barcoded 5' primer and a J-beta primer mix were used in a second PCR of roughly 7 to 12 cycles. In TCRdb, the 5' RACE reads were re-called with MiXCR into one record per CDR3 protein. The repertoire holds 650,000 or so distinct CDR3 sequences, with 52% as singletons. J lost 1 base, V lost 3 bases, and 8 bases had no gene match. CDR1 and CDR2 from the germline V gene are MNHNY and SVGAGI (reference sequence). The CDR3 contains 16 residues. The TCR originated in a woman of 80 years or more in good health. The sequenced sample consisted of blood. This sequence joins TRBV6-6 and TRBJ2-5, with TRBD1 matching 7 bases. In DNA form, the CDR3 reads TGTGCCAGCAGTTATCAAGGGACAGCGATCCAAGAGACCCAGTACTTC. It encodes CASSYQGTAIQETQYF.